Listed below are T cell receptor beta chains from one sample, sequenced in a study of metastatic and nonmetastatic thyroid tumors. TCRdb used MiXCR to call clones anew from the PCR reads. The data show over 5,500 clones, over 15% seen once. The sequenced sample consisted of adjacent normal tissue. The receptor source for this set is a female donor with papillary thyroid cancer or a benign thyroid nodule (not recorded which). Some clones in this sample may be carry-over from other donors' samples. The CDR3 runs from the conserved cysteine through the conserved F or W. D genes are given only for firm matches. The size field is filled for only some rows; it gives once, few, many or a size class.

size	D	V	J	CDR3	DNA
medium-sized	.	TRBV6-1	TRBJ2-7	CASTPSGVSYEQYF	TGTGCCAGCACTCCAAGCGGCGTTTCCTACGAGCAGTACTTC
few	.	TRBV6-5	TRBJ1-2	CASSYLGPRGGGVHGYTF	TGTGCCAGCAGTTATTTAGGTCCCCGCGGGGGAGGGGTCCACGGCTACACCTTC
medium-sized	TRBD1	TRBV7-3	TRBJ2-2	CASSRTGSLGTGELFF	TGTGCCAGCAGCCGGACAGGGTCATTGGGCACCGGGGAGCTGTTTTTT
medium-sized	TRBD1	TRBV2	TRBJ1-6	CASLGQPNSPLHF	TGTGCCAGCTTGGGACAGCCTAATTCACCCCTCCACTTT
.	.	TRBV6-1	TRBJ1-3	CASRRGTGNTIYF	TGTGCCAGCAGAAGGGGTACTGGAAACACCATATATTTT
medium-sized	.	TRBV25-1	TRBJ2-3	CASNGPSTDTQYF	TGTGCCAGCAACGGACCTAGCACAGATACGCAGTATTTT
.	.	TRBV14	TRBJ1-2	CASSQVRDYGYTF	TGTGCCAGCAGCCAAGTACGGGATTATGGCTACACCTTC
medium-sized	TRBD2	TRBV5-1	TRBJ2-3	CASSRGGGGLADTQYF	TGCGCCAGCAGCCGGGGCGGGGGGGGCTTAGCAGATACGCAGTATTTT
.	.	TRBV20-1	TRBJ2-7	CSAGDTYEQYF	TGCAGTGCTGGGGACACTTACGAGCAGTACTTC
.	.	TRBV11-2	TRBJ2-6	CASSLFSGVGANVLTF	TGTGCCAGCAGCCTATTTTCGGGGGTAGGGGCCAACGTCCTGACTTTC
.	.	TRBV5-1	TRBJ2-1	CASSLVTSNEQFF	TGCGCCAGCAGCCTCGTGACTAGCAATGAGCAGTTCTTC
.	.	TRBV6-1	TRBJ1-1	CASSRTGVFPGEAFF	TGTGCCAGCAGTCGGACGGGTGTGTTCCCAGGTGAAGCTTTCTTT
.	TRBD1	TRBV19	TRBJ1-1	CASSLQGYTESLF	TGTGCCAGTAGTCTACAGGGGTACACTGAATCTCTCTTT
few	.	TRBV11-3	TRBJ2-7	CASSPRFGSYEQYF	TGTGCCAGCAGCCCCCGGTTTGGCTCCTACGAGCAGTACTTC
medium-sized	.	TRBV2	TRBJ1-5	CASSEAGGNQPQHF	TGTGCCAGCAGTGAGGCAGGAGGGAATCAGCCCCAGCATTTT
many	.	TRBV3-1	TRBJ1-3	CASSPQSGARFNTIYF	TGTGCCAGCAGCCCGCAATCAGGTGCTCGCTTTAACACCATATATTTT
many	.	TRBV30	TRBJ2-1	CAWSVTHYNEQFF	TGTGCCTGGAGTGTAACCCACTACAATGAGCAGTTCTTC
.	.	TRBV10-2	TRBJ1-1	CASSATANTEAFF	TGCGCCAGCAGTGCGACGGCGAACACTGAAGCTTTCTTT
medium-sized	TRBD2	TRBV13	TRBJ2-1	CASSSSGEYNEQFF	TGTGCCAGCAGTTCTAGCGGAGAATACAATGAGCAGTTCTTC
medium-sized	.	TRBV12-3/TRBV12-4	TRBJ1-5	CASSFLGNQPQHF	TGTGCCAGCAGTTTTTTGGGAAATCAGCCCCAGCATTTT
medium-sized	.	TRBV30	TRBJ1-4	CAWSAGWEKLFF	TGTGCCTGGAGTGCCGGCTGGGAAAAACTGTTTTTT
.	TRBD1	TRBV24-1	TRBJ2-7	CATSGTGYYEQYF	TGTGCCACCTCCGGGACAGGGTACTACGAGCAGTACTTC
.	TRBD2	TRBV6-1	TRBJ2-2	CASRRLADTGELFF	TGTGCCAGCAGAAGACTAGCGGACACCGGGGAGCTGTTTTTT
medium-sized	TRBD2	TRBV20-1	TRBJ2-7	CSAPLLAGGTEQYF	TGCAGTGCTCCCCTACTAGCGGGAGGAACGGAGCAGTACTTC
once	.	TRBV20-1	TRBJ1-1	CSVGVGYEAFF	TGCAGTGTTGGTGTGGGCTATGAAGCTTTCTTT
large	.	TRBV5-1	TRBJ2-7	CASSSPDGFRPYEQYF	TGCGCCAGCAGCTCGCCGGATGGATTTAGGCCCTACGAGCAGTACTTC
few	TRBD2	TRBV7-9	TRBJ2-7	CASSDPRLADYKQYF	TGTGCCAGCAGCGACCCCCGACTAGCGGACTACAAGCAGTACTTC
many	.	TRBV29-1	TRBJ1-1	CSSVQNTEAFF	TGCAGCTCGGTCCAGAACACTGAAGCTTTCTTT
few	.	TRBV2	TRBJ2-7	CASSGEVRKMGEQYF	TGTGCCAGCAGCGGAGAGGTCCGGAAAATGGGTGAGCAGTACTTC
medium-sized	.	TRBV18	TRBJ1-2	CASSPNGYGYTF	TGTGCCAGCTCACCCAACGGGTATGGCTACACCTTC
many	.	TRBV7-7	TRBJ2-5	CASSLGAGETQYF	TGTGCTAGCAGCTTGGGGGCTGGAGAGACCCAGTACTTC
.	TRBD1	TRBV5-1	TRBJ1-6	CASRGEDRYNSPLHF	TGCGCCAGCAGAGGGGAGGACAGGTATAATTCACCCCTCCACTTT
many	TRBD2	TRBV15	TRBJ2-3	CATTEPGLATYF	TGTGCCACGACGGAGCCGGGACTAGCGACGTATTTT
medium-sized	.	TRBV19	TRBJ2-5	CASKPTFRDTKTQYF	TGTGCCAGTAAACCGACCTTCCGGGACACGAAGACCCAGTACTTC
many	.	TRBV5-1	TRBJ1-4	CASRGPENEKLFF	TGCGCCAGCAGGGGTCCAGAGAATGAAAAACTGTTTTTT
medium-sized	.	TRBV6-5	TRBJ2-3	CASSYSFPLDTQYF	TGTGCCAGCAGTTACTCGTTCCCGCTGGATACGCAGTATTTT
many	.	TRBV14	TRBJ2-7	CASSQRRDGHEQYF	TGTGCCAGCAGCCAAAGGCGGGACGGCCACGAGCAGTACTTC
few	.	TRBV12-3/TRBV12-4	TRBJ1-2	CASLSWAGDYGYTF	TGTGCCAGCTTAAGTTGGGCAGGGGACTATGGCTACACCTTC
many	TRBD1	TRBV10-2	TRBJ1-3	CASSGDRGGSGNTIYF	TGCGCCAGCAGTGGGGACAGGGGAGGCTCTGGAAACACCATATATTTT
medium-sized	.	TRBV12-3/TRBV12-4	TRBJ2-7	CASSFNVPYEQYF	TGTGCCAGCAGTTTTAACGTCCCCTACGAGCAGTACTTC